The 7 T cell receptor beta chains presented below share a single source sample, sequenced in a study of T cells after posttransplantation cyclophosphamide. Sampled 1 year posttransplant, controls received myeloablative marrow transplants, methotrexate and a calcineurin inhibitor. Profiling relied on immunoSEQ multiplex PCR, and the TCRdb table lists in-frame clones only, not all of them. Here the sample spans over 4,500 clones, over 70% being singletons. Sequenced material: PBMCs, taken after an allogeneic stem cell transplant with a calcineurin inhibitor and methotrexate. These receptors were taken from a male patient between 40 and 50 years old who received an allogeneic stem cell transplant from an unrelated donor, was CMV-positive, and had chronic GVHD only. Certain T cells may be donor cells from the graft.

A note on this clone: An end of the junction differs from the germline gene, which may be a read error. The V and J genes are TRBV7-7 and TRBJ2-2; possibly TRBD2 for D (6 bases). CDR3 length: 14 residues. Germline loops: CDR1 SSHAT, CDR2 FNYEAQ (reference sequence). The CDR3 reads CASSLVPGAGELFF. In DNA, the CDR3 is TGTGCTAGCAGCTTAGTACCGGGGGCCGGGGAGCTGTTTTTT.

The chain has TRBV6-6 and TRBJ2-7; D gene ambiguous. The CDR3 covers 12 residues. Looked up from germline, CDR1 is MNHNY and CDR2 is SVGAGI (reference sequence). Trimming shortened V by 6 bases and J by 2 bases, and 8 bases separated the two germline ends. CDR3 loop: CASSPHPYEQYF. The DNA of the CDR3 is TGTGCCAGCAGCCCACATCCCTACGAGCAGTACTTC.

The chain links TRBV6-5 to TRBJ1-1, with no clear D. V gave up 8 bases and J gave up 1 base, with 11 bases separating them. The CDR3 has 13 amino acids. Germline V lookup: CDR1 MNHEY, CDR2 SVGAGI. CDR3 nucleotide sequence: TGTGCCAGCGGCCTTAACAAGAACACTGAAGCTTTCTTT. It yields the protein CASGLNKNTEAFF.

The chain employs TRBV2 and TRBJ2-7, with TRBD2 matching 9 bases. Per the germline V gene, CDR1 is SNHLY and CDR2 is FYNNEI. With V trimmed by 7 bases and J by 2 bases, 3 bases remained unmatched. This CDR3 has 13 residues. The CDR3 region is CASMGLAAYEQYF. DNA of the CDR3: TGTGCCAGCATGGGACTAGCTGCCTACGAGCAGTACTTC.

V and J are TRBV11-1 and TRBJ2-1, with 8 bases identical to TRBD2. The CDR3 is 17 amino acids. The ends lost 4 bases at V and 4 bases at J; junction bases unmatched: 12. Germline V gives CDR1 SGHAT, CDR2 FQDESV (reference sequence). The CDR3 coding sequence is TGTGCCAGCAGCTCGGGTCCCGGGAGGGGGATATACAATGAGCAGTTCTTC. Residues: CASSSGPGRGIYNEQFF.

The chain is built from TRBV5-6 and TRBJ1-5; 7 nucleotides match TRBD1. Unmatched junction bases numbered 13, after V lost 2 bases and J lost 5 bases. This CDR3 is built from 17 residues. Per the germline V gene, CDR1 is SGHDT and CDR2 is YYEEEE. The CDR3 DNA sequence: TGTGCCAGCAGCTTTTCCCCACAAGGACAGGAGGATCAGCCCCAGCATTTT. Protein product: CASSFSPQGQEDQPQHF.

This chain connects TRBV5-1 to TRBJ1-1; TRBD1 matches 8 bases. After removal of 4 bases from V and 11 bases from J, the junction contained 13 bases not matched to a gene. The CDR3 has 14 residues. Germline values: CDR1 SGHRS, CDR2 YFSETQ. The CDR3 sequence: CASSESTGARGAFF. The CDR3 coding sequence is TGCGCCAGCAGCGAATCGACAGGGGCCAGGGGGGCTTTCTTT.